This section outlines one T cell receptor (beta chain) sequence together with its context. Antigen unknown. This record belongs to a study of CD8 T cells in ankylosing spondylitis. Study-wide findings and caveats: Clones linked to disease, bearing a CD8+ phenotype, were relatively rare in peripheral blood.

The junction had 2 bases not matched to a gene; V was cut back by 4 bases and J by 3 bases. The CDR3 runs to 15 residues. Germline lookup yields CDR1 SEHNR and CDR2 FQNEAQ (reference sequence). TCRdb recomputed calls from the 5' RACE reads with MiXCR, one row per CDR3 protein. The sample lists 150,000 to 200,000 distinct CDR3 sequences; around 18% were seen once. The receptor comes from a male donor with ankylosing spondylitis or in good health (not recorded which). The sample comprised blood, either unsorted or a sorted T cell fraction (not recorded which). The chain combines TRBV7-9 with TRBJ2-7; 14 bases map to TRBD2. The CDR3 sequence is CASSSGTSGGYEQYF. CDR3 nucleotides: TGTGCCAGCAGCTCCGGGACTAGCGGGGGCTACGAGCAGTACTTC.